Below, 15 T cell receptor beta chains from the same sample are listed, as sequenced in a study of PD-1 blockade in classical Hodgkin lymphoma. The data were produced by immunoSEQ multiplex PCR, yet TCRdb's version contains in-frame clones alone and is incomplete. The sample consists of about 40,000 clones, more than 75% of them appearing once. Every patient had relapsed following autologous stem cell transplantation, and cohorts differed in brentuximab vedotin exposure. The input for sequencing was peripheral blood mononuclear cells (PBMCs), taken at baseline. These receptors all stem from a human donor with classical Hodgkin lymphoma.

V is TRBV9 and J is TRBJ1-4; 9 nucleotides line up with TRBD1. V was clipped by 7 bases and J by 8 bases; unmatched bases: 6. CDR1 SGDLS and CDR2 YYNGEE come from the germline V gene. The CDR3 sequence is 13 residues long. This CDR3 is CASSGTGMEKLFF. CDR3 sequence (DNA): TGTGCCAGCTCCGGGACAGGGATGGAAAAACTGTTTTTT. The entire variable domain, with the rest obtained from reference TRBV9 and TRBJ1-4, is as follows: DSGVTQTPKHLITATGQRVTLRCSPRSGDLSVYWYQQSLDQGLQFLIQYYNGEERAKGNILERFSAQQFPDLHSELNLSSLELGDSALYFCASSGTGMEKLFFGSGTQLSVL.

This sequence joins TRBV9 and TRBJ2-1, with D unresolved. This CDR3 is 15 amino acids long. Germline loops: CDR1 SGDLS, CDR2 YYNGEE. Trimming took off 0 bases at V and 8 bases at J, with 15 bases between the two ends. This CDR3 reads CASSVDGPTHDEQFF. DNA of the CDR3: TGTGCCAGCAGCGTAGATGGCCCTACTCACGATGAGCAGTTCTTC.

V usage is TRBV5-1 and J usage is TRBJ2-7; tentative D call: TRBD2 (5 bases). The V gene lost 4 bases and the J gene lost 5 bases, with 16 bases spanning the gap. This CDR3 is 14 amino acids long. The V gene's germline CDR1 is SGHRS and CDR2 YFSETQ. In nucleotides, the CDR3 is TGCGCCAGCAGCCTGGACGAGGGAAGGCACGAGCAGTACTTC. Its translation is CASSLDEGRHEQYF. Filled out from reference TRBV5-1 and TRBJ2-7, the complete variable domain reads KAGVTQTPRYLIKTRGQQVTLSCSPISGHRSVSWYQQTPGQGLQFLFEYFSETQRNKGNFPGRFSGRQFSNSRSEMNVSTLELGDSALYLCASSLDEGRHEQYFGPGTRLTVT.

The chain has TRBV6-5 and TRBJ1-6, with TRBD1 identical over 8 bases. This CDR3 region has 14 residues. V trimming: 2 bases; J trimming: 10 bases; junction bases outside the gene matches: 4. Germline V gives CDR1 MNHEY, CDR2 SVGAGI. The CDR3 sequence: CASSYGQGGSPLHF. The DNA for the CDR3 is TGTGCCAGCAGTTACGGACAGGGTGGATCACCCCTCCACTTT.

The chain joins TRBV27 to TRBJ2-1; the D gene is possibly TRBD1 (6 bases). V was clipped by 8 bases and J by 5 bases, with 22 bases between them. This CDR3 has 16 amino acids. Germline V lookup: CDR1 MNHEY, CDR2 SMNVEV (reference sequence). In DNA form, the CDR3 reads TGTGCCAGCGCCCAGGGGTGGGGGAAGGGGGACAATGAGCAGTTCTTC. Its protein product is CASAQGWGKGDNEQFF.

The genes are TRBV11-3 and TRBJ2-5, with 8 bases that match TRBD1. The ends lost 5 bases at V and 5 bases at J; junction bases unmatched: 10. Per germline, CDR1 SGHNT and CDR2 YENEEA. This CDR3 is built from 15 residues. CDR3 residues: CASSPRTGPAETQYF. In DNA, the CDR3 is TGTGCCAGCAGCCCCCGGACAGGGCCCGCGGAGACCCAGTACTTC.

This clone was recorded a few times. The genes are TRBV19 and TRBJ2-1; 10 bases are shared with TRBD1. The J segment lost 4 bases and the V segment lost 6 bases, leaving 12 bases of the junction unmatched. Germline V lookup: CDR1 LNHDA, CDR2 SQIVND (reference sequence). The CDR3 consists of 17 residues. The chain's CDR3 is CASSKGGGTGVYNEQFF. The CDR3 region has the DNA TGTGCCAGTAGCAAAGGGGGCGGGACAGGGGTATACAATGAGCAGTTCTTC.

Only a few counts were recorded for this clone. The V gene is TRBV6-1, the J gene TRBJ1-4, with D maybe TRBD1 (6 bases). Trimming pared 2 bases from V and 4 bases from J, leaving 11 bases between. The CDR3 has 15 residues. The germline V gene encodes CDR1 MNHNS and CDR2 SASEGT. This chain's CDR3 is CASSESGAFNEKLFF. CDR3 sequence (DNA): TGTGCCAGCAGTGAATCGGGGGCTTTTAATGAAAAACTGTTTTTT.

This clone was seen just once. The CDR3 spells CASSSPGAEQYF. The CDR3 DNA reads TGCGCCAGCAGCTCGCCGGGGGCGGAGCAGTACTTC. The chain uses TRBV5-1 and TRBJ2-7, with D possibly called TRBD1 or TRBD2 (6 bases each). The germline V and J ends were trimmed by 3 bases and 7 bases, with 11 bases remaining between them. Germline V lookup: CDR1 SGHRS, CDR2 YFSETQ. The CDR3 spans 12 residues.

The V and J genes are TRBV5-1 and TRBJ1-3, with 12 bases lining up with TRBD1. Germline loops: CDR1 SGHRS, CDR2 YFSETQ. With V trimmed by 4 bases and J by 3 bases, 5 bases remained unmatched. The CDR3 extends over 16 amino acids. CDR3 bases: TGCGCCAGCAGCCCGGGACAGGGGGCTTATGGAAACACCATATATTTT. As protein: CASSPGQGAYGNTIYF.

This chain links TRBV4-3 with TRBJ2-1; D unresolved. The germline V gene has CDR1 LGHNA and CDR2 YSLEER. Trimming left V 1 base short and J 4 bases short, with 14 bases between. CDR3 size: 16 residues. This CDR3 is CASSQAPVEEYNEQFF. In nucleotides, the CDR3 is TGCGCCAGCAGCCAAGCCCCCGTCGAGGAGTACAATGAGCAGTTCTTC.

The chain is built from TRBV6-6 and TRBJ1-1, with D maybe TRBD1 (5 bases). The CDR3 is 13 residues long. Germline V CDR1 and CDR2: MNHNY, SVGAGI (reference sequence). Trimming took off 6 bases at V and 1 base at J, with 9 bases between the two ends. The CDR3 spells CASSRDGNTEAFF. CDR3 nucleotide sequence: TGTGCCAGCAGCAGGGACGGGAACACTGAAGCTTTCTTT.

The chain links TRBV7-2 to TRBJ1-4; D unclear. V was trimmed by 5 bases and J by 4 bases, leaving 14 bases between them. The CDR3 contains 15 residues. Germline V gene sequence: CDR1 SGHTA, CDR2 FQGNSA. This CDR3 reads CASSQVAGFNEKLFF. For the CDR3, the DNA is TGTGCCAGCAGCCAAGTCGCGGGATTTAATGAAAAACTGTTTTTT.

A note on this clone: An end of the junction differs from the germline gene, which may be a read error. The CDR3 DNA is TGCGCGGGAGGGGGCGGGGGTGAGCAGTTCTTC. Its translation: CAGGGGGEQFF. V usage is TRBV7-8 and J usage is TRBJ2-1, with 9 positions matching TRBD2. Germline V gives CDR1 SGHVS, CDR2 FQNEAQ. This CDR3 has 11 amino acids.

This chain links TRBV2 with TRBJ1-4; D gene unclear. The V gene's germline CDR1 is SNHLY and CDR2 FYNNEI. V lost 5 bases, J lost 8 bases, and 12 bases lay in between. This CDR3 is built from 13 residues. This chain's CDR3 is CASSWEEREKLFF. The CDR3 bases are TGTGCCAGCAGTTGGGAAGAAAGGGAAAAACTGTTTTTT.